The 24 T cell receptor beta chains below were found in one sample sequenced in a study of beta chain features in type 1 diabetes. Every bit of the isolated RNA underwent reverse transcription, so sequencing read expressed TCRB transcripts. Generated by immunoSEQ multiplex PCR, the TCRdb table keeps only in-frame clones and is missing some. The table includes 330,000 or so clones, 12% to 15% detected once. The sequenced material came from central memory CD4+ T cells from blood. The receptor set was obtained from a man aged 30-40 years in good health.

This clone turned up a few times. V and J are TRBV7-2 and TRBJ2-3, with 7 nucleotides matching TRBD2. Germline V CDR1 and CDR2: SGHTA, FQGNSA. With V trimmed by 3 bases and J by 0 bases, 0 bases remained unmatched. CDR3 size: 14 residues. The CDR3, as DNA: TGTGCCAGCAGCTTCGGGGGGAGCACAGATACGCAGTATTTT. Translation: CASSFGGSTDTQYF. The full variable domain, with the rest looked up from reference TRBV7-2 and TRBJ2-3, is GAGVSQSPSNKVTEKGKDVELRCDPISGHTALYWYRQSLGQGLEFLIYFQGNSAPDKSGLPSDRFSAERTGGSVSTLTIQRTQQEDSAVYLCASSFGGSTDTQYFGPGTRLTVL.

This clone was observed a few times. The chain combines TRBV10-2 with TRBJ2-4, with TRBD2 matching 8 bases. This CDR3 region has 18 residues. V was clipped by 1 base and J by 1 base; unmatched bases: 9. The germline V gene encodes CDR1 WSHSY and CDR2 SAAADI. The CDR3 DNA is TGCGCCAGCAGTGAGTTATCGGGGGGGGCGTCGGCCAAAAACATTCAGTACTTC. This sequence encodes CASSELSGGASAKNIQYF.

This chain connects TRBV5-5 to TRBJ2-2; TRBD2 might be the D (6 bases). The germline CDR1 and CDR2 sequences are SGHKS and YYEKEE (reference sequence). Deletions cut 0 bases from V and 4 bases from J, with 13 bases between. The CDR3 is 16 residues long. In nucleotides, the CDR3 is TGTGCCAGCAGCTTGGACGGGAGCGTACTCACCGGGGAGCTGTTTTTT. This encodes CASSLDGSVLTGELFF.

The J gene is TRBJ2-7, the V gene TRBV7-8, with 9 positions matching TRBD1. This CDR3 comprises 14 residues. J lost 7 bases, V lost 4 bases, and 8 bases had no gene match. The germline gives CDR1 SGHVS, CDR2 FQNEAQ. CDR3 nucleotide sequence: TGTGCCAGCAGCTGGGCCGGGACAGGGAAAGAGCAGTACTTC. Encoded protein: CASSWAGTGKEQYF. Full variable domain (remainder filled in from reference TRBV7-8 and TRBJ2-7): GAGVSQSPRYKVAKRGQDVALRCDPISGHVSLFWYQQALGQGPEFLTYFQNEAQLDKSGLPSDRFFAERPEGSVSTLKIQRTQQEDSAVYLCASSWAGTGKEQYFGPGTRLTVT.

As to this clone: This may be a read error, as it is one base from a much larger clone. The chain uses TRBV7-2 and TRBJ1-2, with D perhaps matching TRBD1 (6 bases). This CDR3 has 14 residues. V shed 3 bases and J shed 0 bases, with 8 bases lying between them. The germline V gene has CDR1 SGHTA and CDR2 FQGNSA. The CDR3 loop reads CASSFGTTNYGYTF. The CDR3 coding sequence is TGTGCCAGCAGCTTCGGGACAACTAACTATGGCTACACCTTC. Full variable domain (missing parts from reference TRBV7-2 and TRBJ1-2): GAGVSQSPSNKVTEKGKDVELRCDPISGHTALYWYRQSLGQGLEFLIYFQGNSAPDKSGLPSDRFSAERTGGSVSTLTIQRTQQEDSAVYLCASSFGTTNYGYTFGSGTRLTVV.

This clone was seen ten or more times. V and J are TRBV2 and TRBJ2-7; D is possibly TRBD1 (6 bases). Looked up from germline, CDR1 is SNHLY and CDR2 is FYNNEI. The CDR3 length is 13 residues. The ends were cut back, 6 bases at V and 2 bases at J, with 11 bases in the middle. CDR3 loop: CASSRAGAYEQYV. The CDR3 coding sequence is TGTGCCAGCAGCCGGGCAGGGGCCTACGAGCAGTACGTC.

This clone was counted between two and nine times. The V gene is TRBV27, the J gene TRBJ1-2; 8 bases align to TRBD1. The V gene's germline CDR1 is MNHEY and CDR2 SMNVEV (reference sequence). V trimming: 2 bases; J trimming: 4 bases; junction bases outside the gene matches: 3. The CDR3 has 14 residues. Written as DNA, the CDR3 is TGTGCCAGCAGTTTAGGCGGACAGGGCTATGGCTACACCTTC. Its translation is CASSLGGQGYGYTF.

This clone has just a few counts. J is TRBJ1-4 and V is TRBV14; D remains ambiguous. CDR1 and CDR2 (germline): SGHDN, FVKESK. The CDR3 is made up of 19 amino acids. V was cut by 0 bases and J by 7 bases, with 24 bases left in between. CDR3 region: CASSQDGPSTRRMGEKLFF. The CDR3 nucleotides read TGTGCCAGCAGCCAAGATGGCCCCTCTACACGGAGGATGGGTGAAAAACTGTTTTTT.

The chain links TRBV6-1 to TRBJ1-5; 8 bases are shared with TRBD1. This CDR3 contains 16 residues. Germline V gene data show CDR1 as MNHNS and CDR2 as SASEGT. V lost 4 bases and J lost 6; bases outside the gene matches: 11. The CDR3 coding sequence is TGTGCCAGCAGTGGAGGACAGGGATGGTCGGGTCAGCCCCAGCATTTT. This encodes CASSGGQGWSGQPQHF.

At least ten counts were recorded for this clone. The chain couples TRBV10-3 to TRBJ2-2; D is uncertain. Germline CDR1 reads ENHRY; CDR2 reads SYGVKD. V gave up 4 bases and J gave up 3 bases, with 9 bases separating them. CDR3 length: 14 amino acids. CDR3 protein: CAISVSMDTGELFF. Here the CDR3 DNA reads TGTGCCATCAGTGTCAGCATGGACACCGGGGAGCTGTTTTTT.

This clone was seen repeatedly, ten times or more. The rearrangement links TRBV9 to TRBJ2-5; no firm D call. Germline-derived CDR1 and CDR2 are SGDLS and YYNGEE. V was cut by 0 bases and J by 4 bases, with 7 bases left in between. CDR3 length: 13 residues. The CDR3 DNA reads TGTGCCAGCAGCGTAGGTTCCTCAGAGACCCAGTACTTC. As protein: CASSVGSSETQYF.

This clone was found a few times. The CDR3 protein is CASSYGTETYEQYF. The CDR3 DNA is TGTGCCAGCAGTTATGGGACAGAAACCTACGAGCAGTACTTC. This chain connects TRBV7-2 to TRBJ2-7; 7 bases match TRBD1. Germline lookup yields CDR1 SGHTA and CDR2 FQGNSA. The CDR3 loop spans 14 amino acids. J gave up 2 bases and V 6 bases, and 7 bases lay outside the gene matches. The entire variable domain, with the rest obtained from reference TRBV7-2 and TRBJ2-7, is as follows: GAGVSQSPSNKVTEKGKDVELRCDPISGHTALYWYRQSLGQGLEFLIYFQGNSAPDKSGLPSDRFSAERTGGSVSTLTIQRTQQEDSAVYLCASSYGTETYEQYFGPGTRLTVT.

This clone was counted between two and nine times. V and J are TRBV7-2 and TRBJ2-2, with 9 bases that match TRBD2. V lost 4 bases and J lost 5; bases outside the gene matches: 8. In germline, CDR1 is SGHTA, CDR2 FQGNSA. The CDR3 runs to 16 residues. For the CDR3, the DNA is TGTGCCAGCAGCTCCTCTAGCGGGGTCCTTACCGGGGAGCTGTTTTTT. Translated: CASSSSSGVLTGELFF.

This clone was picked up a small number of times. This rearrangement joins TRBV5-1 to TRBJ2-5, with D hard to call. Germline CDR1 reads SGHRS; CDR2 reads YFSETQ. This CDR3 contains 14 residues. Trimming cost V 0 bases and J 1 base, with 7 bases left between them. This CDR3 is CASSLERPQETQYF. CDR3 sequence (DNA): TGCGCCAGCAGCTTGGAGAGGCCCCAAGAGACCCAGTACTTC. Filled out from reference TRBV5-1 and TRBJ2-5, the complete variable domain reads KAGVTQTPRYLIKTRGQQVTLSCSPISGHRSVSWYQQTPGQGLQFLFEYFSETQRNKGNFPGRFSGRQFSNSRSEMNVSTLELGDSALYLCASSLERPQETQYFGPGTRLLVL.

The rearrangement uses TRBV5-4 and TRBJ2-6; D uncertain. CDR3 length: 14 residues. Trimming shortened V by 5 bases and J by 0 bases, and 6 bases separated the two germline ends. Per germline, CDR1 SGHNT and CDR2 YYREEE (reference sequence). This CDR3 reads CASRSDSGANVLTF. The CDR3 DNA follows: TGTGCCAGCAGGTCAGACTCTGGGGCCAACGTCCTGACTTTC. Complete variable domain (other parts from reference TRBV5-4 and TRBJ2-6): ETGVTQSPTHLIKTRGQQVTLRCSSQSGHNTVSWYQQALGQGPQFIFQYYREEENGRGNFPPRFSGLQFPNYSSELNVNALELDDSALYLCASRSDSGANVLTFGAGSRLTVL.

This sequence joins TRBV7-2 and TRBJ2-3, with 9 positions matching TRBD2. The V gene end was trimmed by 0 bases and the J gene end by 6 bases; junction bases not matched to a gene: 4. CDR3 size: 15 residues. Germline CDR1 reads SGHTA; CDR2 reads FQGNSA. CDR3 amino acids: CASSLAAGGGDTQYF. The CDR3 DNA reads TGTGCCAGCAGCTTAGCAGCGGGAGGCGGCGATACGCAGTATTTT.

This clone was observed many times. CDR3 coding DNA: TGTGCCAGCAGCCTACGGGACAGTGAGAACATTCAGTACTTC. This gives the protein CASSLRDSENIQYF. The chain joins TRBV7-9 to TRBJ2-4, with 7 bases identical to TRBD1. The CDR3 extends over 14 amino acids. Germline V gene lookup returns CDR1 SEHNR and CDR2 FQNEAQ (reference sequence). Trimming at V came to 5 bases and at J to 7 bases, leaving 8 bases not matched to a gene.

In the case of this clone: The junction differs from germline at one of its ends, possibly a read error. J is TRBJ1-5 and V is TRBV7-9, with 8 bases lining up with TRBD1. The length of the CDR3 is 15 residues. CDR1 and CDR2 (germline): SEHNR, FQNEAQ (reference sequence). The DNA for the CDR3 is TGTGCCAGCAGCTTAGGCTCGACAGGGGATCAGCACCAGCATTTT. Translating it yields CASSLGSTGDQHQHF.

This chain connects TRBV6-6 to TRBJ1-5; no firm D call. V gave up 5 bases and J gave up 5 bases, with 13 bases separating them. This CDR3 contains 14 residues. The V gene's germline CDR1 is MNHNY and CDR2 SVGAGI (reference sequence). In DNA form, the CDR3 reads TGTGCCAGCAGTGATCCCGGGTCCTATCAGCCCCAGCATTTT. It specifies CASSDPGSYQPQHF.

This clone was counted between two and nine times. The V call is TRBV10-2, the J call TRBJ2-7; D may be TRBD2 (7 bases). The CDR3 spans 11 residues. CDR1 is WSHSY and CDR2 is SAAADI in the germline V gene. Trimming stripped 10 bases from V and 5 bases from J, with 12 bases between. The DNA for the CDR3 is TGCGCCACAGAGGGGGGGAACGAGCAGTACTTC. This sequence encodes CATEGGNEQYF.

V is TRBV4-1 and J is TRBJ2-3; D perhaps matches TRBD2 (5 bases). V lost 9 bases to trimming and J lost 5 bases, with 27 bases between them. The CDR3 extends over 17 amino acids. Germline-derived CDR1 and CDR2 are MGHRA and YSYEKL. CDR3 DNA: TGCGCCAGTACGAGCAGCCAAATTTCGGGGTCCGGAGATACGCAGTATTTT. Protein product: CASTSSQISGSGDTQYF.

This clone was detected a few times. The chain has TRBV5-1 and TRBJ2-5, with unresolved D. Germline assignment: CDR1 SGHRS and CDR2 YFSETQ. The V gene lost 4 bases and the J gene lost 0 bases, with 4 bases spanning the gap. The CDR3 runs 12 residues. CDR3 nucleotide sequence: TGCGCCAGCAGCCTATACCAAGAGACCCAGTACTTC. This gives the protein CASSLYQETQYF.

This chain links TRBV28 with TRBJ2-1, with D uncertain. The length of the CDR3 is 14 residues. Germline CDR1 MDHEN, CDR2 SYDVKM. V was shortened by 6 bases and J by 0 bases, with 9 bases between the two germline ends. The CDR3 protein is CASREGSSYNEQFF. The CDR3 coding sequence is TGTGCCAGCAGAGAAGGAAGCTCCTACAATGAGCAGTTCTTC.

This clone was counted many times. The CDR3 reads CASTIIGYGYTF. CDR3 coding DNA: TGTGCCAGCACGATAATTGGCTATGGCTACACCTTC. This chain joins TRBV28 and TRBJ1-2; D unclear. The CDR3 extends over 12 amino acids. V lost 7 bases and J 4 bases, leaving 10 bases between the germline ends. CDR1 and CDR2 from the germline V gene are MDHEN and SYDVKM.